This T cell receptor beta chain was retrieved from a study of technical replicates of blood from several donors (dated by TCRdb to about 2017). Points on this clone: What antigen it recognizes has not been identified. No much larger clone exists at a distance of one base, and base qualities are not known.

Library preparation employed the immunoSEQ multiplex PCR assay. The table comes from immuneACCESS by way of TCRdb, which keeps in-frame sequences with V and J called. Part of the clones is missing from these tables; in studies checked, under half for an unresolved V gene and the rest for unknown reasons. The sample yields approximately 89,000 clones; about 94% were counted once. The ten biggest clones cover around 0.23% of the sample. This clonotype originated in a human donor in good health. Source material: T cells isolated from PBMCs.

The CDR3 corresponds to CASSQVHRVRPDQPQHF. Here is the DNA: TGCGCCAGCAGCCAAGTCCACAGGGTTCGACCGGATCAGCCCCAGCATTTT. The chain was built from TRBV4-1 and TRBJ1-5, with TRBD1 as a weak D call on 6 bases. The trim is 1 base for V and 5 bases for J, with a gap of 18 bases between the germline ends. Including cysteine and phenylalanine, the CDR3 has 17 amino acids. Left in the record is the CDR3 DNA by itself, 51 bases read in frame from the first base. CDR1 and CDR2, looked up from the germline V gene, are MGHRA and YSYEKL.